This record covers a single T cell receptor beta chain. The Seattle patients joined while their infection was active and were tracked longitudinally afterward. The length of the CDR3 is 17 residues. The trim removed 3 bases at V and 2 bases at J, leaving 11 bases unmatched. The record originates from a study of blood T cell repertoires in COVID-19. Turning to the study itself: Sites across the United States, Italy and Spain contributed samples from acute and convalescent COVID-19.

Assay: immunoSEQ multiplex PCR; the TCRdb copy retains only in-frame clones and omits some. Here the sample spans more than 80,000 clones, about 90% being singletons. The source material was peripheral blood. The sequence derives from a man between 18 and 29 years old with COVID-19, enrolled during active disease. This chain links TRBV5-3 with TRBJ2-7, with 10 nucleotides matching TRBD2. TRBV5-3 is annotated as an ORF whose role is uncertain. CDR3 coding DNA: TGTGCCAGAAGCTCGGCTAGCGGGAGAAGACTTGCCTACGAGCAGTACTTC. Translating gives CARSSASGRRLAYEQYF.